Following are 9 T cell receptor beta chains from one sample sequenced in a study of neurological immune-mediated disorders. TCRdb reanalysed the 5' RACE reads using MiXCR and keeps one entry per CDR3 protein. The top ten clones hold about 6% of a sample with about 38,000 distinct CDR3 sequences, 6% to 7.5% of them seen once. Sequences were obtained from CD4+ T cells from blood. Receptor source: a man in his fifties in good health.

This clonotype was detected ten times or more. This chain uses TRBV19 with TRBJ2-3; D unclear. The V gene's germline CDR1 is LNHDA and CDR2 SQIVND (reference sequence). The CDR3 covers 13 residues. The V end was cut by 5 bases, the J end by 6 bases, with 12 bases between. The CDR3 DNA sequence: TGTGCCAGTAGTCGGGCCCCCGGCGATACGCAGTATTTT. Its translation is CASSRAPGDTQYF.

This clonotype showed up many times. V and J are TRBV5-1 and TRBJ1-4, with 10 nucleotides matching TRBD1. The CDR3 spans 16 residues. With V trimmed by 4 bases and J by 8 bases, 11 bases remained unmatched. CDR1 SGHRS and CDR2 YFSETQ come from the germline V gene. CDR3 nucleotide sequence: TGCGCCAGCAGCGACCGGGACAGGGGTCGCGAAGAAAAACTGTTTTTT. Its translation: CASSDRDRGREEKLFF.

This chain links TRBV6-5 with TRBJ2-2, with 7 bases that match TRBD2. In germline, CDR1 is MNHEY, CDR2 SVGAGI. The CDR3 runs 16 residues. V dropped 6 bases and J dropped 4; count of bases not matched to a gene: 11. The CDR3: CASSRLREGPTGELFF. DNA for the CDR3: TGTGCCAGCAGCCGCCTGAGGGAGGGACCCACCGGGGAGCTGTTTTTT.

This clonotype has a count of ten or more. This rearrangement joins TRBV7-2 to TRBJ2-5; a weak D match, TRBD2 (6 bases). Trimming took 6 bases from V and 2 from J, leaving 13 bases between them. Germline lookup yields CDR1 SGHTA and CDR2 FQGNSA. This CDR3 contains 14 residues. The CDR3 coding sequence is TGTGCCAGCAGTTCTTGGGGGGTACAAGAGACCCAGTACTTC. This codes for CASSSWGVQETQYF.

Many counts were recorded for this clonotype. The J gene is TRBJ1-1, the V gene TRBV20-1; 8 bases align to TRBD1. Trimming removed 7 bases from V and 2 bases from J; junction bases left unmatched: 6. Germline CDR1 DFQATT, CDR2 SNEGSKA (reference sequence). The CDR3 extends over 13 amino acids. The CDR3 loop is CSVPGQGNTEAFF. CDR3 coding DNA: TGCAGTGTTCCCGGACAGGGAAACACTGAAGCTTTCTTT.

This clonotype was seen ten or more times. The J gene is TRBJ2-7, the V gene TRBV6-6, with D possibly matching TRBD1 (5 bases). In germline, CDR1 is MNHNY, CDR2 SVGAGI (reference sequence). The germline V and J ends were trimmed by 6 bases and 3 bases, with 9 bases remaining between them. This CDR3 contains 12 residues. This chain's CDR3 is CASSSTDYEQYF. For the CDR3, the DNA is TGTGCCAGCAGCTCGACAGACTACGAGCAGTACTTC.

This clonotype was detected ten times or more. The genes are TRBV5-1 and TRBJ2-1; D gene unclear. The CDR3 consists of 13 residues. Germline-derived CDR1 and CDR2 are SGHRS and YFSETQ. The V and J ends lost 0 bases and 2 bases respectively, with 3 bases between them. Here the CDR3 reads CASSLETYNEQFF. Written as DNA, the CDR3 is TGCGCCAGCAGCTTGGAGACCTACAATGAGCAGTTCTTC.

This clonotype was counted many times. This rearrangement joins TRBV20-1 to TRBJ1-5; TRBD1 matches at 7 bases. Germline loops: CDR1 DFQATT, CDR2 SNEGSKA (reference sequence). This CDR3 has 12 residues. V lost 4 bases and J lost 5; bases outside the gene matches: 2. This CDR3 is CSAKTGDQPQHF. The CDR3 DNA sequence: TGCAGTGCTAAAACAGGGGATCAGCCCCAGCATTTT.

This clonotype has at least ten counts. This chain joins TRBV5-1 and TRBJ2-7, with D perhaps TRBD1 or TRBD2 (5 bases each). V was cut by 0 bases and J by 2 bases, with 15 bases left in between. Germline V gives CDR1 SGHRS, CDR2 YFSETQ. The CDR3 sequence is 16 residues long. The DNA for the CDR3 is TGCGCCAGCAGCTTGGCCGCGCAGGGAGAGGCCTACGAGCAGTACTTC. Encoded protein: CASSLAAQGEAYEQYF.